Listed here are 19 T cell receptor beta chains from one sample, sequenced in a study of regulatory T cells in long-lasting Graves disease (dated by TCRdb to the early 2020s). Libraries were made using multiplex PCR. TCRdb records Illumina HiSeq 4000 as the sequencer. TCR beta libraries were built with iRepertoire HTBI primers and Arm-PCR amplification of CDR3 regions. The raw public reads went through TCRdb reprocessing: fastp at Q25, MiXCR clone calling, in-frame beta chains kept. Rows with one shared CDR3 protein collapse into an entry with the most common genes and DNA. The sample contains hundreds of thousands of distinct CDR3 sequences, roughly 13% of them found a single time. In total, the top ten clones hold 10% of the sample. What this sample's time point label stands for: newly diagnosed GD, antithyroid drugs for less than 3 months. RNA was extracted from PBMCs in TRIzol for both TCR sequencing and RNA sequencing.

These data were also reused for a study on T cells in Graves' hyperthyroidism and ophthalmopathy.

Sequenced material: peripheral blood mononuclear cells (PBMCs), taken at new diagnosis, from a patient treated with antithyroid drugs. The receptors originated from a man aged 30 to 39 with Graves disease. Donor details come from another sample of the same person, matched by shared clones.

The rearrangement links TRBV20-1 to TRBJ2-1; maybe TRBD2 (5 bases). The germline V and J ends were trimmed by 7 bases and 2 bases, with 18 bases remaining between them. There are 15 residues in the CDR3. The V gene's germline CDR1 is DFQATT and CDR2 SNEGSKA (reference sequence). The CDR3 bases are TGCAGTGTTGGGTCGGAGGTTTGGCCCTACAATGAGCAGTTCTTC. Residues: CSVGSEVWPYNEQFF.

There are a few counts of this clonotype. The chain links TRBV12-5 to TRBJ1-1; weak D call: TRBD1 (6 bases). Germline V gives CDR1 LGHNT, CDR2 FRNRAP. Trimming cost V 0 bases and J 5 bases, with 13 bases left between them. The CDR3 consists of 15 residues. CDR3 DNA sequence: TGTGCTAGTGGTTTGGTACCAGGGGCGGGTACTGAAGCTTTCTTT. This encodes CASGLVPGAGTEAFF.

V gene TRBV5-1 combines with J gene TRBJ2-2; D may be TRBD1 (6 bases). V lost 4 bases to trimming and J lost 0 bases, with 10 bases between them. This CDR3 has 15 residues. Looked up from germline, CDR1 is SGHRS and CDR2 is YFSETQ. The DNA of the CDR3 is TGCGCCAGCAGCCCCGGACAGTCGAACACCGGGGAGCTGTTTTTT. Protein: CASSPGQSNTGELFF.

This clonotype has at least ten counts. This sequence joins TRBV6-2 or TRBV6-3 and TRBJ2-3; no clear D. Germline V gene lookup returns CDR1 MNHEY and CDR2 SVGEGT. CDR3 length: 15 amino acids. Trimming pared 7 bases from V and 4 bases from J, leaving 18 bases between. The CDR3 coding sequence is TGTGCCAGCACCTCGGGCGGCTACTGGCCAGATACGCAGTATTTT. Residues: CASTSGGYWPDTQYF.

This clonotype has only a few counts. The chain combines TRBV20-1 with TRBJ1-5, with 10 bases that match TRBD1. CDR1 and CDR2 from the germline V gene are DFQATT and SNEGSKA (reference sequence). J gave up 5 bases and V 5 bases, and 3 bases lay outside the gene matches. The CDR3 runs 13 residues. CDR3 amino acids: CSAGTGVHQPQHF. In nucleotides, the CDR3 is TGCAGTGCTGGGACAGGGGTTCATCAGCCCCAGCATTTT.

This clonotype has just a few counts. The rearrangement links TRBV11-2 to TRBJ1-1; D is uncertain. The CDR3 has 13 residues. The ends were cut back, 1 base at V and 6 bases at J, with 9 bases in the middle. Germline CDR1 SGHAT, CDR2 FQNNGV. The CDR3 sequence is CASSLVFGAEAFF. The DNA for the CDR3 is TGTGCCAGCAGCTTAGTTTTCGGCGCTGAAGCTTTCTTT.

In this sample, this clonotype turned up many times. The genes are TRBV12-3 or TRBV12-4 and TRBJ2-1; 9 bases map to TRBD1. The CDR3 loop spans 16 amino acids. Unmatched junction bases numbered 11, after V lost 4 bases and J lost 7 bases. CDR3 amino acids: CASSSLPGQGGNEQFF. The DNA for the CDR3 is TGTGCCAGCAGTTCGTTACCGGGACAGGGAGGAAATGAGCAGTTCTTC.

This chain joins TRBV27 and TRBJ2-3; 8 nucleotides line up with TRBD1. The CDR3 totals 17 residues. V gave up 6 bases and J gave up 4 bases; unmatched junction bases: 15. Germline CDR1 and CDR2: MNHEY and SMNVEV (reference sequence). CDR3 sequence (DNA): TGTGCCAGCAGCATACCTCCCGCAGGGGGCGACGCAGATACGCAGTATTTT. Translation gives CASSIPPAGGDADTQYF.

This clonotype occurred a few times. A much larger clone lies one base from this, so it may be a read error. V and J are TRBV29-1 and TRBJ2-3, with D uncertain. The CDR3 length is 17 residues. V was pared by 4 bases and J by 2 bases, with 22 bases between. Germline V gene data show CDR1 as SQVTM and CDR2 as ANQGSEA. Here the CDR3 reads CSVGGGTLLVVTDTQYF. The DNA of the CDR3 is TGCAGCGTTGGAGGTGGTACTCTGCTAGTCGTCACAGATACGCAGTATTTT.

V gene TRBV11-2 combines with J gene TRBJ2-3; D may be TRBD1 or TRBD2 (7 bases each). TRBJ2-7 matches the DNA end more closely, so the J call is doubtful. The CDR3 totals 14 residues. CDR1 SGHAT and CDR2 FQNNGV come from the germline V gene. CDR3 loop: CASGKLGRGGEQYF. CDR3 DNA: TGTGCCAGCGGTAAACTCGGCAGGGGGGGGGAGCAGTACTTC.

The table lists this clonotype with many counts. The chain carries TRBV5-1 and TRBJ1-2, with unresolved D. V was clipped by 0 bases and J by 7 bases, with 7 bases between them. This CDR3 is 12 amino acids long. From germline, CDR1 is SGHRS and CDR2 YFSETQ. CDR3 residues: CASSLEGPGYTF. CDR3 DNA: TGCGCCAGCAGCTTGGAAGGTCCTGGCTACACCTTC.

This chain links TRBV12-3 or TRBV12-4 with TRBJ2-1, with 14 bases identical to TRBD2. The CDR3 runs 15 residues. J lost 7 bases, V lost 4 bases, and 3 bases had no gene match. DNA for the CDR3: TGTGCCAGCAGTTCGGGACTAGCGGGAGAGAATGAGCAGTTCTTC. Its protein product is CASSSGLAGENEQFF.

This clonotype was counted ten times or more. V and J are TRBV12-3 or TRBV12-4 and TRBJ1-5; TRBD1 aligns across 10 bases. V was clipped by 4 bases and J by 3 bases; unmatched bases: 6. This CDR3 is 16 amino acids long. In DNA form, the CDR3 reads TGTGCCAGCAGTTCCGGACAGGGGGAGATCAATCAGCCCCAGCATTTT. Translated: CASSSGQGEINQPQHF.

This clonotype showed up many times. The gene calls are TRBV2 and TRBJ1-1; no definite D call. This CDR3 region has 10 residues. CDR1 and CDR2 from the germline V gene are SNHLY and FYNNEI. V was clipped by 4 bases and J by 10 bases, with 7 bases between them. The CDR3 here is CASSGNGAFF. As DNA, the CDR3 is TGTGCCAGCAGTGGGAATGGAGCTTTCTTT.

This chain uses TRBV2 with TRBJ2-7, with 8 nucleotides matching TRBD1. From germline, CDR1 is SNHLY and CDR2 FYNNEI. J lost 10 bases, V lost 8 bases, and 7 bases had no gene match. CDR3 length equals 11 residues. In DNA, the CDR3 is TGTGCCAGCTCAGGGGGCCCCCGCCAGTACTTC. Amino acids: CASSGGPRQYF.

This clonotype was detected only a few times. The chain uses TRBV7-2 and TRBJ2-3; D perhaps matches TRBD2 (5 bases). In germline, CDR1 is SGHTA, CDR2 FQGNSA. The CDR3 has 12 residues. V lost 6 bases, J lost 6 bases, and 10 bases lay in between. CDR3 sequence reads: CASSRIADTQYF. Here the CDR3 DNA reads TGTGCCAGCAGTCGAATAGCGGATACGCAGTATTTT. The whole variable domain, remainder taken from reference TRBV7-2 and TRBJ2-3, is GAGVSQSPSNKVTEKGKDVELRCDPISGHTALYWYRQSLGQGLEFLIYFQGNSAPDKSGLPSDRFSAERTGGSVSTLTIQRTQQEDSAVYLCASSRIADTQYFGPGTRLTVL.

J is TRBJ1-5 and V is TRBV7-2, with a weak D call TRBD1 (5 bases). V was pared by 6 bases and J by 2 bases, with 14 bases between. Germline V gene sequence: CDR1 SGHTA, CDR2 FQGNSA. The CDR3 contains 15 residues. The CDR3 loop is CASSHVGGRNQPQHF. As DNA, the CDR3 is TGTGCCAGCAGTCATGTGGGGGGACGCAATCAGCCCCAGCATTTT.

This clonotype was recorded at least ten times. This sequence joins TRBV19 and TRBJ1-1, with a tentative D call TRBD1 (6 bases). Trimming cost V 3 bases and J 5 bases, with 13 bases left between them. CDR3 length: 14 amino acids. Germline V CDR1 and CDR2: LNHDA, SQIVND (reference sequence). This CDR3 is CASSIFGGRTEAFF. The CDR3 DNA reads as TGTGCCAGTAGTATTTTTGGGGGCCGGACTGAAGCTTTCTTT.

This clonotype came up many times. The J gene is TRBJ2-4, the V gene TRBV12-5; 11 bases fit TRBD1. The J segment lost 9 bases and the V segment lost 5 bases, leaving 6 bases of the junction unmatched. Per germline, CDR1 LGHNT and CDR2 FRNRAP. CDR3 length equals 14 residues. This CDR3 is CASGPGTGGTIQYF. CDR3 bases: TGTGCTAGTGGTCCTGGGACAGGGGGAACCATTCAGTACTTC.